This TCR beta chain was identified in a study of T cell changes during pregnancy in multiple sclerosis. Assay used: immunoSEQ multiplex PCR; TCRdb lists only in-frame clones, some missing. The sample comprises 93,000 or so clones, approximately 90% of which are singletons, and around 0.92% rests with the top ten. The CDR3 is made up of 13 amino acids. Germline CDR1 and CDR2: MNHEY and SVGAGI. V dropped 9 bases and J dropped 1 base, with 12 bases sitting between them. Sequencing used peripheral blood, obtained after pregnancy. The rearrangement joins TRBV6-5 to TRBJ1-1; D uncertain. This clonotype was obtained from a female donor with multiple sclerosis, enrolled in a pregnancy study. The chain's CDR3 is CASTDSGNTEAFF. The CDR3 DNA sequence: TGTGCCAGTACCGATTCGGGGAACACTGAAGCTTTCTTT.